This entry lists 10 T cell receptor beta chains sequenced from one sample in a study of shared clonotypes between healthy human individuals. Assay: immunoSEQ multiplex PCR; the TCRdb copy retains only in-frame clones and omits some. Here the sample spans a few million clones, more than 80% being singletons. Sequenced: naive CD4+ T cells sorted from blood. Regarding subset: CD45RA+ positively selected. The receptors shown here come from a man between 18 and 35 years old in good health.

Details on this clone: Other DNA sequences from this sample encode an identical CDR3 as well. J is TRBJ1-5 and V is TRBV10-3; no clear D gene. V was pared by 3 bases and J by 4 bases, with 7 bases between. The CDR3 extends over 13 amino acids. From germline, CDR1 is ENHRY and CDR2 SYGVKD. CDR3 sequence: CAISEAGNQPQHF. The CDR3 nucleotides are TGTGCCATCAGTGAAGCCGGGAATCAGCCCCAGCATTTT.

The chain joins TRBV5-1 to TRBJ2-7; 7 positions agree with TRBD2. The V gene's germline CDR1 is SGHRS and CDR2 YFSETQ. The J segment lost 3 bases and the V segment lost 0 bases, leaving 3 bases of the junction unmatched. This CDR3 contains 14 residues. Here the CDR3 reads CASSLVRESYEQYF. CDR3 DNA sequence: TGCGCCAGCAGCTTGGTGCGGGAGAGCTACGAGCAGTACTTC.

This clone was observed a handful of times. The CDR3 reads CAWASGEAFF. The CDR3 coding sequence is TGTGCCTGGGCTTCAGGGGAAGCTTTCTTT. The chain links TRBV30 to TRBJ1-1; tentative D call: TRBD1 (5 bases). The CDR3 runs 10 residues. The germline V and J ends were trimmed by 5 bases and 8 bases, with 9 bases remaining between them. Germline assignment: CDR1 GTSNPN and CDR2 SVGIG (reference sequence). The full variable domain, its missing parts supplied by reference TRBV30 and TRBJ1-1, is SQTIHQWPATLVQPVGSPLSLECTVEGTSNPNLYWYRQAAGRGLQLLFYSVGIGQISSEVPQNLSASRPQDRQFILSSKKLLLSDSGFYLCAWASGEAFFGQGTRLTVV.

Regarding this clone: The same CDR3 is also encoded by other DNA sequences in this sample. V gene TRBV2 combines with J gene TRBJ2-3; no clear D. V was cut by 4 bases and J by 6 bases, with 5 bases left in between. The CDR3 totals 11 residues. Looked up from germline, CDR1 is SNHLY and CDR2 is FYNNEI. CDR3 sequence reads: CASSAGDTQYF. CDR3 nucleotide sequence: TGTGCCAGCAGTGCTGGTGATACGCAGTATTTT.

The chain carries TRBV6-1 and TRBJ1-6; D is unresolved. Trimming pared 2 bases from V and 9 bases from J, leaving 11 bases between. The CDR3 consists of 14 residues. CDR1 MNHNS and CDR2 SASEGT come from the germline V gene. CDR3 bases: TGTGCCAGCAGTGAACAGGCCGCCTCTTCACCCCTCCACTTT. It specifies CASSEQAASSPLHF.

The rearrangement links TRBV28 to TRBJ1-1; 9 bases map to TRBD1. V lost 7 bases, J lost 2 bases, and 8 bases stayed unmatched. There are 15 residues in the CDR3. Germline values: CDR1 MDHEN, CDR2 SYDVKM. CDR3 region: CASKLGQGRNTEAFF. DNA of the CDR3: TGTGCCAGCAAATTAGGACAGGGGCGAAACACTGAAGCTTTCTTT.

The chain joins TRBV28 to TRBJ1-2; tentatively, D is TRBD1 (5 bases). V shed 1 base and J shed 8 bases, with 11 bases lying between them. This CDR3 comprises 13 residues. From germline, CDR1 is MDHEN and CDR2 SYDVKM. The CDR3 DNA reads TGTGCCAGCAGTTTATTTCTCAGGGAGGGCTACACCTTC. Protein: CASSLFLREGYTF.

The rearrangement uses TRBV5-1 and TRBJ2-2, with D possibly TRBD2 on 6 matching bases. With 5 bases removed from V and 0 bases from J, the gap between germline ends came to 17 bases. The CDR3 covers 17 residues. Germline CDR1 is SGHRS and CDR2 is YFSETQ. The CDR3 loop is CASRNGLLATNTGELFF. The CDR3 coding sequence is TGCGCCAGCAGAAATGGACTACTAGCCACGAACACCGGGGAGCTGTTTTTT.

As for this clone: In the same sample, other DNA sequences code for this CDR3. The chain is built from TRBV7-3 and TRBJ1-1, with D possibly TRBD1 on 6 matching bases. V shed 5 bases and J shed 1 base, with 8 bases lying between them. The CDR3 loop spans 13 amino acids. CDR1 is SGHTA, CDR2 FQGTGA, per germline. CDR3 region: CASSTTGNTEAFF. In DNA, the CDR3 is TGTGCCAGCAGCACGACAGGGAACACTGAAGCTTTCTTT.

The rearrangement uses TRBV25-1 and TRBJ2-6; 7 bases agree with TRBD2. Germline trimming cut 2 bases from V and 2 bases from J; bases unmatched to any gene: 3. Germline loops: CDR1 MGHDK, CDR2 SYGVNS. This CDR3 is 16 amino acids long. CDR3 bases: TGTGCCAGCAGTGAAAGCGGGACCCCTGGGGCCAACGTCCTGACTTTC. This translates into CASSESGTPGANVLTF.